A selection of T cell receptor beta chains follows, all from one sample in a study of T cells expressing NK-cell markers. After re-calling the 5' RACE reads, TCRdb lists one entry per CDR3 protein, DNA absent. The table for this sample gives roughly 300,000 distinct CDR3 sequences. The sequenced sample consisted of blood T cells: a sorted CD56 or NKG2C T cell subset, CD4+ or CD8+ T cells, or bulk PBMC T cells (not recorded which). The receptors stem from a woman between 18 and 75 years old in good health. Each CDR3 is given with its conserved first and last residue. The order of the fields is V gene, J gene, CDR3 protein.

v_gene: TRBV10-3
j_gene: TRBJ2-5
CDR3aa: CAISGSSRGGGETQYF

v_gene: TRBV25-1
j_gene: TRBJ2-5
CDR3aa: CASSVDRGPQETQYF

v_gene: TRBV7-2
j_gene: TRBJ2-1
CDR3aa: CASSPPGAGAYNEQFF

v_gene: TRBV30
j_gene: TRBJ1-5
CDR3aa: CAWSAGFQPNQPQHF

v_gene: TRBV20-1
j_gene: TRBJ1-5
CDR3aa: CSASGTDNQPQHF

v_gene: TRBV7-2
j_gene: TRBJ2-1
CDR3aa: CASSSKPGSHSYNEQFF

v_gene: TRBV7-3
j_gene: TRBJ2-1
CDR3aa: CASSLGKYNEQFF

v_gene: TRBV12-3/TRBV12-4
j_gene: TRBJ2-7
CDR3aa: CAIARQGVDEQYF

v_gene: TRBV7-2
j_gene: TRBJ2-5
CDR3aa: CASGRLADGETQYF

v_gene: TRBV28
j_gene: TRBJ2-1
CDR3aa: CASSLTVNEQFF

v_gene: TRBV25-1
j_gene: TRBJ1-5
CDR3aa: CASSDLGVNQPQHF

v_gene: TRBV20-1
j_gene: TRBJ2-1
CDR3aa: CSASPLRQGFAGGEQFF

v_gene: TRBV5-4
j_gene: TRBJ2-7
CDR3aa: CASSLGSGGHPYEQYF

v_gene: TRBV12-3/TRBV12-4
j_gene: TRBJ2-1
CDR3aa: CASSHGLDYNEKFF

v_gene: TRBV7-8
j_gene: TRBJ2-3
CDR3aa: CASSTWTQLTDTQYF

v_gene: TRBV11-2
j_gene: TRBJ1-5
CDR3aa: CASSLNPLTGGRQPQHF